This paragraph covers one TCR beta chain sequence. The record originates from a study of patients and donors after allogeneic stem cell transplantation. This CDR3 spans 15 amino acids. Germline CDR1 DFQATT, CDR2 SNEGSKA (reference sequence). V gave up 0 bases and J gave up 5 bases, with 16 bases separating them. TCRdb used MiXCR to reprocess the RT-PCR reads, holding one entry per CDR3 protein. Altogether some 150,000 distinct CDR3 sequences are present, 37% being singletons, with the ten largest covering around half. The sequencing input was blood, either unsorted or a sorted T cell fraction (not recorded which). The gene calls are TRBV20-1 and TRBJ1-1; D might be TRBD1 (5 bases). This receptor was taken from a human donor who was either an allogeneic HSCT recipient or a stem cell or donor lymphocyte infusion donor (not recorded which). It is not recorded whose cells these are; they may come from a transplant donor. DNA of the CDR3: TGCAGTGCTAGAGATCGAACAGGCCCGGGGACTGAAGCTTTCTTT. This gives the protein CSARDRTGPGTEAFF.